This TCR beta chain comes out of a study of CD8 T cells in Susac syndrome. Study-wide results and caveats: The study recognized that its TCR sequencing and HLA analysis covered a relatively small number of individuals.

Germline V gene lookup returns CDR1 KGHSH and CDR2 LQKENI. The CDR3 contains 13 residues. Trimming took off 2 bases at V and 5 bases at J, with 9 bases between the two ends. Diagnostic criteria for definite or probable disease, in their recently defined form, were met by the patients with Susac syndrome. The CD8+ and CD4+ T cells were negatively isolated, with the TEMRA cells enriched by FACS. Note on this clonotype: Antigen unknown.

Random-hexamer reverse transcription was applied to about 0.45 to 1 ug RNA. A multiplex approach, immunoSEQ multiplex PCR, amplified TCR beta CDR3 across 54 Vbeta and 13 Jbeta. One entry per CDR3 protein, called by TCRdb with MiXCR from the immunoSEQ multiplex PCR reads. The top ten clones hold around 0.12% of a sample with about 160,000 distinct CDR3 sequences, more than 95% of them seen once. The sequenced material came from CD4+ T cells from PBMCs. The chain employs TRBV18 and TRBJ2-5; D may be TRBD2 (5 bases). This TCR came from a human donor with Susac syndrome. The CDR3 spells CASSPGSGETQYF. The CDR3 region has the DNA TGTGCCAGCTCACCAGGCTCGGGGGAGACCCAGTACTTC.